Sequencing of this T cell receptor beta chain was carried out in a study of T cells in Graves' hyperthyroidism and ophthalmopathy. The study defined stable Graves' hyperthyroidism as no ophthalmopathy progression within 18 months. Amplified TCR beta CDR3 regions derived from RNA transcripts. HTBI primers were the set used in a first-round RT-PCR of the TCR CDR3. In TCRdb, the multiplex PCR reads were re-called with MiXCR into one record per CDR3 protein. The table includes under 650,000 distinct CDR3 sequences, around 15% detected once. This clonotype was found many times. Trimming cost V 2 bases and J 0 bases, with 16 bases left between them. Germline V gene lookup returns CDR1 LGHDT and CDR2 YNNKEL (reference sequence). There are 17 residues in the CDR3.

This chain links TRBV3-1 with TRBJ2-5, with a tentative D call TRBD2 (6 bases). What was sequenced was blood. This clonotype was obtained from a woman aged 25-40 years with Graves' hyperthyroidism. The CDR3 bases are TGTGCCAGCAGCCAACGAGGGCCAGCGGGCTACCAAGAGACCCAGTACTTC. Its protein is CASSQRGPAGYQETQYF.